These 19 T cell receptor beta chains were sequenced from one sample in a study of CD8 T cells in Susac syndrome. The RNA, 0.5 to 1 ug, was put through reverse transcription using random hexamers. TCRdb fed the immunoSEQ multiplex PCR reads into MiXCR, producing one record per CDR3 protein. The sample shows 100,000 or so distinct CDR3 sequences, 90% to 95% of them seen only once. Sequenced material: CD4+ T cells from PBMCs. The receptors originated from a human donor with Susac syndrome.

A single count supports this clonotype. The CDR3 sequence: CSARDGGSQTQYF. CDR3 in DNA: TGCAGTGCTAGAGATGGGGGCTCGCAGACCCAGTACTTC. J is TRBJ2-5 and V is TRBV20-1; a possible D gene is TRBD1 (6 bases). Between the trimmed V and J ends, which lost 0 bases and 6 bases, there was a span of 11 bases. This CDR3 is 13 amino acids long. CDR1 is DFQATT, CDR2 SNEGSKA, per germline (reference sequence).

This chain links TRBV29-1 with TRBJ1-2; D unresolved. The CDR3 is 15 residues long. V was shortened by 3 bases and J by 2 bases, with 16 bases between the two germline ends. CDR1 is SQVTM and CDR2 is ANQGSEA in the germline V gene. The CDR3 protein is CSVEGGRQSNYGYTF. The DNA for the CDR3 is TGCAGCGTTGAGGGCGGACGTCAGTCCAACTATGGCTACACCTTC.

A word on this clonotype: The junction and the germline gene differ at one end; a read error may be behind it. The chain employs TRBV19 and TRBJ1-5; D possibly corresponds to TRBD1 (6 bases). Germline V gene sequence: CDR1 LNHDA, CDR2 SQIVND (reference sequence). The CDR3 is 14 amino acids. In DNA, the CDR3 is TGTGCCAGTGAAACAGGGTATAGCGATCAGCCCCAGCATTTT. Encoded protein: CASETGYSDQPQHF. The full variable domain, with the rest looked up from reference TRBV19 and TRBJ1-5, is DGGITQSPKYLFRKEGQNVTLSCEQNLNHDAMYWYRQDPGQGLRLIYYSQIVNDFQKGDIAEGYSVSREKKESFPLTVTSAQKNPTAFYLCASETGYSDQPQHFGDGTRLSIL.

The chain links TRBV5-1 to TRBJ2-1, with D maybe TRBD2 (6 bases). Trimming stripped 2 bases from V and 8 bases from J, with 14 bases between. Germline V CDR1 and CDR2: SGHRS, YFSETQ. This CDR3 region has 14 residues. CDR3 sequence: CASSLAGGGDEQFF. In DNA, the CDR3 is TGCGCCAGCAGCTTAGCGGGCGGTGGGGATGAGCAGTTCTTC.

V gene TRBV6-5 combines with J gene TRBJ1-2; a weak D match, TRBD1 (5 bases). Looked up from germline, CDR1 is MNHEY and CDR2 is SVGAGI. V was cut by 5 bases and J by 0 bases, with 13 bases left in between. The CDR3 runs to 15 residues. CDR3 sequence (DNA): TGTGCCAGCAGTGGTTGGGACTTAGCTAACTATGGCTACACCTTC. Protein sequence: CASSGWDLANYGYTF.

This clonotype was found once. V and J are TRBV4-2 and TRBJ2-7, with 8 bases identical to TRBD1. Trimming cost V 0 bases and J 2 bases; bases outside gene matches: 3. From germline, CDR1 is LGHNA and CDR2 YNFKEQ. The CDR3 contains 15 residues. The CDR3 region is CASSQEEQGAYEQYF. The DNA for the CDR3 is TGTGCCAGCAGCCAAGAGGAACAGGGGGCCTACGAGCAGTACTTC.

This clonotype was picked up one time. The rearrangement uses TRBV6-6 and TRBJ2-3; D call uncertain. This CDR3 contains 14 residues. Germline CDR1 is MNHNY and CDR2 is SVGAGI (reference sequence). V was pared by 2 bases and J by 6 bases, with 12 bases between. CDR3 bases: TGTGCCAGCAGTTACGGGCAGGCTGAGGATACGCAGTATTTT. Amino acid sequence: CASSYGQAEDTQYF.

CDR3 in DNA: TGTGCCAGCAGCTTGGATCCGTTTGGAAATCAGCCCCAGCATTTT. Protein sequence: CASSLDPFGNQPQHF. The rearrangement uses TRBV5-4 and TRBJ1-5, with no clear D. Germline values: CDR1 SGHNT, CDR2 YYREEE (reference sequence). Trimming shortened V by 0 bases and J by 4 bases, and 11 bases separated the two germline ends. This CDR3 contains 15 residues. Based on the CDR3 plus reference TRBV5-4 and TRBJ1-5, the full variable domain is ETGVTQSPTHLIKTRGQQVTLRCSSQSGHNTVSWYQQALGQGPQFIFQYYREEENGRGNFPPRFSGLQFPNYSSELNVNALELDDSALYLCASSLDPFGNQPQHFGDGTRLSIL.

This chain links TRBV9 with TRBJ2-5; TRBD2 matches at 10 bases. CDR1 SGDLS and CDR2 YYNGEE come from the germline V gene. J was trimmed by 5 bases and V by 0 bases; bases with no gene match: 10. The CDR3 spans 17 residues. The CDR3 protein is CASSVDERGGLKETQYF. For the CDR3, the DNA is TGTGCCAGCAGCGTAGATGAGCGGGGGGGCCTAAAGGAGACCCAGTACTTC.

The chain is built from TRBV28 and TRBJ1-3; 12 nucleotides line up with TRBD1. This CDR3 has 17 amino acids. The germline CDR1 and CDR2 sequences are MDHEN and SYDVKM. V lost 4 bases to trimming and J lost 2 bases; unmatched junction nucleotides: 6. CDR3 in DNA: TGTGCCAGCAGTTATCCGGGACAGGGGGCCACTGGAAACACCATATATTTT. Translation: CASSYPGQGATGNTIYF. Variable domain in full (rest from reference TRBV28 and TRBJ1-3): DVKVTQSSRYLVKRTGEKVFLECVQDMDHENMFWYRQDPGLGLRLIYFSYDVKMKEKGDIPEGYSVSREKKERFSLILESASTNQTSMYLCASSYPGQGATGNTIYFGEGSWLTVV.

This sequence joins TRBV28 and TRBJ2-5, with 8 bases matching TRBD2. V was pared by 6 bases and J by 6 bases, with 9 bases of the junction left unmatched. The CDR3 totals 14 residues. The germline V gene has CDR1 MDHEN and CDR2 SYDVKM. The DNA for the CDR3 is TGTGCCAGCAGCCCCAGCGGGGGTTCGAAGACCCAGTACTTC. Encoded protein: CASSPSGGSKTQYF.

The sample holds one count of this clonotype. V usage is TRBV28 and J usage is TRBJ1-5; 7 bases match TRBD1. The V gene end was trimmed by 0 bases and the J gene end by 6 bases; junction bases not matched to a gene: 11. The germline V gene encodes CDR1 MDHEN and CDR2 SYDVKM. The CDR3 length is 17 residues. The CDR3 coding sequence is TGTGCCAGCAGTTTATGGCGAGACAGGGTGAGGGGTCAGCCCCAGCATTTT. Protein: CASSLWRDRVRGQPQHF.

The V call is TRBV20-1, the J call TRBJ1-4; possibly TRBD1 for D (6 bases). There are 13 residues in the CDR3. Germline assignment: CDR1 DFQATT and CDR2 SNEGSKA (reference sequence). V lost 6 bases and J 5 bases, leaving 13 bases between the germline ends. The CDR3 nucleotides read TGCAGTGCGACAGGCGTGGGGAATGAAAAACTGTTTTTT. Residues: CSATGVGNEKLFF.

This rearrangement joins TRBV5-1 to TRBJ1-5, with D hard to call. Germline V lookup: CDR1 SGHRS, CDR2 YFSETQ. The CDR3 loop spans 14 amino acids. Trimming left V 6 bases short and J 0 bases short, with 10 bases between. This CDR3 is CASKLDHSNQPQHF. The CDR3 bases are TGCGCCAGCAAACTAGACCATAGCAATCAGCCCCAGCATTTT.

This clonotype appeared a single time. The chain recombines TRBV20-1 with TRBJ2-5; 7 positions match TRBD2. J gave up 5 bases and V 6 bases, and 15 bases lay outside the gene matches. The CDR3 length is 15 residues. CDR1 and CDR2 (germline): DFQATT, SNEGSKA (reference sequence). In nucleotides, the CDR3 is TGCAGTGCCCCAGGAAGCAGAATGGGGGGGGAGACCCAGTACTTC. As protein: CSAPGSRMGGETQYF.

The CDR3 DNA sequence: TGTGCCAGCAGCAAAGTATGGGCACGCACCTTCTATGGCTACACCTTC. Encoded protein: CASSKVWARTFYGYTF. The rearrangement joins TRBV21-1 to TRBJ1-2. TRBV21-1 is a pseudogene. The CDR3 is 16 residues long.

The rearrangement joins TRBV12-3 or TRBV12-4 to TRBJ1-6, with D possibly being TRBD1 (5 bases). V was clipped by 2 bases and J by 7 bases, with 9 bases between them. There are 14 residues in the CDR3. This CDR3 reads CASSLRDRNSPLHF. In DNA form, the CDR3 reads TGTGCCAGCAGTTTACGGGACCGAAATTCACCCCTCCACTTT.

This clonotype turned up a few times. V and J are TRBV12-3 or TRBV12-4 and TRBJ2-5; D remains ambiguous. The CDR3 consists of 11 residues. Trimming took 9 bases from V and 2 from J, leaving 7 bases between them. In DNA form, the CDR3 reads TGTGCCAGTTCGGAACAAGAGACCCAGTACTTC. It codes for CASSEQETQYF.

V is TRBV25-1 and J is TRBJ1-6; tentative D call: TRBD1 (6 bases). The germline V gene has CDR1 MGHDK and CDR2 SYGVNS. This CDR3 has 15 amino acids. Trimming pared 9 bases from V and 2 bases from J, leaving 14 bases between. CDR3 DNA sequence: TGTGCCAGTCAATCTCAGGGGACCTATAATTCACCCCTCCACTTT. Translating it yields CASQSQGTYNSPLHF.